Listed below are T cell receptor beta chains from one sample, sequenced in a study of blood T cells in healthy people across ages. In TCRdb, the 5' RACE reads were re-called with MiXCR into one record per CDR3 protein. The sample has under 2,000,000 distinct CDR3 sequences, approximately 50% seen once. Material for sequencing was blood. These receptors originate from a woman in her thirties or forties in good health. The CDR3 runs from the conserved cysteine through the conserved F or W. The order of the fields is V gene, J gene, CDR3 protein.

V gene: TRBV4-1; J gene: TRBJ2-5; CDR3 protein: CASSPKGDSWETQYF
V gene: TRBV20-1; J gene: TRBJ2-1; CDR3 protein: CSAARNERNEQFF
V gene: TRBV7-2; J gene: TRBJ2-5; CDR3 protein: CASSLAGVGGYRETQYF
V gene: TRBV29-1; J gene: TRBJ2-5; CDR3 protein: CSVDFRGQETQYF
V gene: TRBV4-3; J gene: TRBJ1-2; CDR3 protein: CASSQDARAGGYTF
V gene: TRBV6-1; J gene: TRBJ1-2; CDR3 protein: CASSPSGELYGYTF
V gene: TRBV29-1; J gene: TRBJ1-1; CDR3 protein: CSVGIRDTTEAFF
V gene: TRBV6-1; J gene: TRBJ1-2; CDR3 protein: CASSEGWNGYTF
V gene: TRBV27; J gene: TRBJ2-3; CDR3 protein: CATGLAGVSTDTQYF
V gene: TRBV7-3; J gene: TRBJ2-3; CDR3 protein: CASSSRGGGADTQYF